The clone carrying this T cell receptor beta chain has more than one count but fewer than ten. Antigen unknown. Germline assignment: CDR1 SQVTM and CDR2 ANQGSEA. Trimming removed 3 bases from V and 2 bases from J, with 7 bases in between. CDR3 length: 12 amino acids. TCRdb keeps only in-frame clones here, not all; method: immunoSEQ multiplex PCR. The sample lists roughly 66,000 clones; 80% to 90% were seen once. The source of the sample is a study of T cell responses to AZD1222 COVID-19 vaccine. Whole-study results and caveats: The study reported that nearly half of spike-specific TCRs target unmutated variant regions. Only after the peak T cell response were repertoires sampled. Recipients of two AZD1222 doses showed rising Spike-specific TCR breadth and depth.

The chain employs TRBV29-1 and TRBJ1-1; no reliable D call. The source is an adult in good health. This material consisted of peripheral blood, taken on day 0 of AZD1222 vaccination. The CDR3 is CSVDSANTEAFF. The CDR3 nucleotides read TGCAGCGTTGATAGCGCCAACACTGAAGCTTTCTTT.